Here is one TCR beta chain with its context. Its specificity is unknown. The data were obtained in a study of cytomegalovirus exposure and HLA in healthy donors. Points from the study as a whole: Relative to the roughly 640-donor mean, N-insertions were reportedly fewer in an Asian-associated ancestry cluster in a later analysis. Common viral pathogens seemed to be connected with several of the most significant clusters, according to a later analysis. Earlier findings revealed that most TCR beta V segments proved productive either about 87% or about 30% of the time.

CDR1 is SGHTA and CDR2 is FQGNSA in the germline V gene. This CDR3 contains 14 residues. The ends were cut back, 5 bases at V and 0 bases at J, with 8 bases in the middle. The PCR contained 60 Vbeta and 13 Jbeta primers. Authors' data handling: Approximately 11 million of 65 million to 95 million unique TCR beta chains were shared, per a later count. The table came from immunoSEQ multiplex PCR; TCRdb's copy has only in-frame clones and leaves some out. Clonal size and the V and J genes are those of that table, whereas D and trimming came from the DNA. Of roughly 170,000 clones listed, about 68% are singletons.

This receptor was identified in a female donor in good health and CMV-seronegative. The chain joins TRBV7-2 to TRBJ1-5, with D tentatively TRBD1 (5 bases). Sequenced sample: PBMCs. CDR3 DNA sequence: TGTGCCAGCAGCCAGGGATATAGCAATCAGCCCCAGCATTTT. The encoded protein is CASSQGYSNQPQHF.